The 23 T cell receptor beta chains below were found in one sample sequenced in a study of tumor and adjacent non-tumor tissue in lung cancer. The template was RNA from unsorted bulk tissue. The library came from three nested PCR rounds adapted from ARM-PCR protocols. TCRdb processed the multiplex PCR reads anew with MiXCR; each CDR3 protein has one entry. The data contain 65,000 to 90,000 distinct CDR3 sequences, roughly 76% of them singletons. Sample: lung tumor tissue. These receptors all stem from a woman aged 45-65 years with non-small cell lung cancer.

To note about this clonotype: Germline and junction disagree at one end, which may indicate a read error. V is TRBV4-1 and J is TRBJ1-1; 7 bases line up with TRBD1. The CDR3 totals 16 residues. In germline, CDR1 is MGHRA, CDR2 YSYEKL. CDR3 nucleotide sequence: TGTGCCAGCAGCCAAGACTTCTACAGGGGGAACACTGAAGCTTTCTTT. This encodes CASSQDFYRGNTEAFF.

About this clonotype itself: A junction boundary mismatches the germline segment, possibly from a read error. This chain links TRBV20-1 with TRBJ1-2; TRBD1 matches at 7 bases. The CDR3 loop spans 12 amino acids. Per the germline V gene, CDR1 is DFQATT and CDR2 is SNEGSKA (reference sequence). In DNA, the CDR3 is TGCATTGCTCGACAGGGAGGGTATGGCTACACCTTC. The encoded protein is CIARQGGYGYTF.

As regards this clonotype: Since no conserved phenylalanine or tryptophan closes the CDR3, a read error is the likely cause. The chain recombines TRBV14 with TRBJ2-3, with 7 nucleotides matching TRBD1. V trimming: 2 bases; J trimming: 4 bases; junction bases outside the gene matches: 12. Germline CDR1 reads SGHDN; CDR2 reads FVKESK. The CDR3 contains 17 residues. The CDR3 protein is CASSQRFVKGAADTQYS. DNA of the CDR3: TGTGCCAGCAGCCAAAGGTTTGTGAAGGGGGCCGCAGATACGCAGTATTCT.

As for this clonotype: An end of the junction does not agree with germline; a read error may underlie this. DNA of the CDR3: TGCGCCAGCTGCCACGATCTCTACAGGGTCGGCATTGAAGCTTTCTTT. Its translation: CASCHDLYRVGIEAFF. This chain links TRBV4-1 with TRBJ1-1, with a tentative D call TRBD1 (6 bases). Germline lookup yields CDR1 MGHRA and CDR2 YSYEKL. The CDR3 has 16 amino acids.

This clonotype was observed once. One end of the junction is discordant with germline, which a read error may explain. J is TRBJ2-1 and V is TRBV20-1, with 11 bases matching TRBD2. This CDR3 region has 15 residues. Germline-derived CDR1 and CDR2 are DFQATT and SNEGSKA (reference sequence). The CDR3 here is CSVRATSGRWGEQLF. The CDR3 DNA reads TGTAGTGTTAGAGCTACTAGCGGGAGATGGGGTGAGCAGCTCTTC.

The table lists this clonotype with many counts. This chain links TRBV20-1 with TRBJ2-7, with 10 bases matching TRBD2. CDR1 is DFQATT, CDR2 SNEGSKA, per germline (reference sequence). V lost 5 bases and J lost 0; bases outside the gene matches: 7. This CDR3 spans 15 amino acids. The CDR3 DNA follows: TGCAGTGCTCAACATAGCGGGAGGAACTCCTACGAGCAGTACTTC. This encodes CSAQHSGRNSYEQYF.

About this clonotype: Germline and junction disagree at one end, which may indicate a read error. This chain uses TRBV6-5 with TRBJ2-2; possibly TRBD2 for D (6 bases). Germline V gene lookup returns CDR1 MNHEY and CDR2 SVGAGI. The CDR3 runs to 14 residues. The CDR3 DNA is TGCGCCCGCAGCTGGGACTTTAACATCGGGGAGCTGTTTTTT. Translation gives CARSWDFNIGELFF.

To note about this clonotype: The junction shows a germline mismatch at one end, possibly a read error. The chain links TRBV5-1 to TRBJ2-1, with a tentative D call TRBD2 (5 bases). The CDR3 is 15 residues long. CDR1 and CDR2 (germline): SGHRS, YFSETQ. The CDR3 is CASNPRSGSYNEQFF. The DNA of the CDR3 is TGCGCCAGCAATCCCAGGAGCGGATCCTACAATGAACAGTTCTTC.

About this clonotype itself: This may come from a read error, since a much larger clone is one base off. This chain connects TRBV5-1 to TRBJ2-3; D is perhaps TRBD1 or TRBD2 (5 bases each). CDR1 and CDR2 from the germline V gene are SGHRS and YFSETQ. The CDR3 spans 15 residues. CDR3 nucleotides: TGCGCCAGCAGCGGGGGACCGTCGTCCGCAGATATGCAGTATTTT. Residues: CASSGGPSSADMQYF.

As regards this clonotype: This CDR3 fails to terminate in the conserved phenylalanine or tryptophan, so it likely reflects a read error. The chain uses TRBV10-3 and TRBJ2-7; D is ambiguous. CDR3 length equals 14 residues. The germline V and J ends were trimmed by 2 bases and 7 bases, with 15 bases remaining between them. Germline V gene data show CDR1 as ENHRY and CDR2 as SYGVKD. CDR3 amino acids: CAISEAQLHLEQYL. DNA for the CDR3: TGTGCCATCAGTGAGGCCCAGTTACACCTTGAGCAGTACCTT.

To note about this clonotype: Relative to the germline gene, one junction end is altered; a read error may explain this. The chain combines TRBV11-2 with TRBJ2-1, with 7 positions matching TRBD2. The germline gives CDR1 SGHAT, CDR2 FQNNGV. The CDR3 covers 15 residues. CDR3 region: CAISFIPGGDNERFF. As DNA, the CDR3 is TGTGCCATCAGCTTTATACCGGGAGGAGACAATGAGCGGTTCTTC.

The chain employs TRBV20-1 and TRBJ1-3, with TRBD1 as a possible D gene (5 bases). The V gene's germline CDR1 is DFQATT and CDR2 SNEGSKA (reference sequence). The CDR3 is made up of 14 amino acids. The V and J ends lost 0 bases and 4 bases respectively, with 10 bases between them. This CDR3 is CSARDQGIGNTIYF. DNA of the CDR3: TGCAGTGCTAGAGATCAGGGTATCGGAAACACCATATATTTT.

This clonotype was observed once. The CDR3 carries no conserved terminal phenylalanine or tryptophan, so it likely arises from a read error. The chain carries TRBV11-2 and TRBJ2-1, with 9 nucleotides matching TRBD2. CDR1 SGHAT and CDR2 FQNNGV come from the germline V gene. The CDR3 has 15 residues. The CDR3 DNA reads as TGTGCCAGCGGCTTTATAGCGGGAGTAGACAATGAGCAGTTCATC. Protein sequence: CASGFIAGVDNEQFI.

Comments on this clonotype: A read error may be the cause here, since a much bigger clone is one base away. This chain joins TRBV20-1 and TRBJ2-1; D might be TRBD2 (5 bases). CDR1 is DFQATT, CDR2 SNEGSKA, per germline (reference sequence). This CDR3 has 16 amino acids. In DNA form, the CDR3 reads TGCAGTACTAGAGCCGGCCCCAGGCAGAGTAACAATGAGCAGTTCTTC. Protein product: CSTRAGPRQSNNEQFF.

The V gene is TRBV11-1, the J gene TRBJ2-7; no firm D call. The V end was cut by 10 bases, the J end by 3 bases, with 25 bases between. There are 16 residues in the CDR3. Germline CDR1 is SGHAT and CDR2 is FQDESV (reference sequence). CDR3 bases: TGTGCCATCTGCTTAGGTCAGAACAGCTCCTTCTACGAGCAGTACTTC. It is translated as CAICLGQNSSFYEQYF.

With respect to this clonotype: Possible read error: a much larger clone is one base away. The V gene is TRBV30, the J gene TRBJ2-7; possibly TRBD1 for D (6 bases). Trimming removed 4 bases at V and 3 bases at J, with 19 bases between. This CDR3 has 15 amino acids. Germline V gene sequence: CDR1 GTSNPN, CDR2 SVGIG (reference sequence). Here the CDR3 DNA reads TGTGCCTGGAATGATGAGACAGGTCCCTACTACGAGCAGTACTTC. This translates into CAWNDETGPYYEQYF.

Points on this clonotype: One end of the junction is discordant with germline, which a read error may explain. The gene calls are TRBV4-2 and TRBJ1-5, with TRBD1 identical over 9 bases. From germline, CDR1 is LGHNA and CDR2 YNFKEQ. This CDR3 has 15 amino acids. The CDR3 DNA is TGTGCCAGCAGCCTATCTACAGGGGGCGGTCAGCCTCAGCATTTT. Protein product: CASSLSTGGGQPQHF.

The chain recombines TRBV4-1 with TRBJ2-4; 9 nucleotides match TRBD2. V lost 1 base to trimming and J lost 0 bases; unmatched junction nucleotides: 13. CDR3 length: 20 amino acids. CDR1 is MGHRA, CDR2 YSYEKL, per germline. In DNA, the CDR3 is TGCGCCAGCAGCCAAGGGATATGGCGGGAGGGCTCCTTAGCCAAAAACATTCAGTACTTC. Its translation is CASSQGIWREGSLAKNIQYF.

Concerning this clonotype itself: Likely a read error: the CDR3 ends without its conserved phenylalanine or tryptophan. The chain is built from TRBV12-3 or TRBV12-4 and TRBJ2-4; D is possibly TRBD2 (7 bases). This CDR3 spans 16 amino acids. V dropped 0 bases and J dropped 7 bases, with 16 bases sitting between them. In DNA, the CDR3 is TGTGCCAGCAGTTTAGCAGGGGGAGGGGAGTCGAACATTCAGTACTTG. It is translated as CASSLAGGGESNIQYL.

This chain links TRBV20-1 with TRBJ2-5; D might be TRBD1 (6 bases). The CDR3 is 13 residues long. CDR1 is DFQATT, CDR2 SNEGSKA, per germline (reference sequence). The ends were cut back, 3 bases at V and 5 bases at J, with 13 bases in the middle. The DNA of the CDR3 is TGCAGTGCTAGGGACGGAAGGGGGGAGACCCAGTACTTC. This encodes CSARDGRGETQYF.

As concerns this clonotype: One end of the junction varies from germline; a read error may be responsible. The chain couples TRBV6-2 or TRBV6-3 to TRBJ2-7; possibly TRBD1 for D (5 bases). This CDR3 contains 14 residues. Germline CDR1 MNHEY, CDR2 SVGEGT. CDR3 protein: CASSYLGPSYELYF. The DNA for the CDR3 is TGTGCCAGCAGTTATTTGGGGCCCAGCTACGAGCTGTACTTC.

This clonotype has ten or more counts. V gene TRBV5-1 combines with J gene TRBJ1-2, with D tentatively TRBD1 (6 bases). V lost 0 bases and J lost 5, with 14 bases in between. CDR3 length equals 15 residues. Germline CDR1 reads SGHRS; CDR2 reads YFSETQ. The CDR3, as DNA: TGCGCCAGCAGCTTGGGGGGGGCGCTTAATTATGGCTACACCTTC. Translated, it gives CASSLGGALNYGYTF.

This clonotype was seen only once. One end of the junction varies from germline; a read error may be responsible. This chain uses TRBV6-5 with TRBJ2-2; no firm D call. This CDR3 has 13 residues. Germline V gene data show CDR1 as MNHEY and CDR2 as SVGAGI. CDR3 nucleotides: TGTGCCAACAGCCCCGCCTTGGACGGAGAGCTATTTTTT. Translating gives CANSPALDGELFF.